The 30 T cell receptor beta chains given below trace back to one sample, sequenced in a study of shared clonotypes between healthy human individuals. Assay used: immunoSEQ multiplex PCR; TCRdb lists only in-frame clones, some missing. The repertoire consists of some 1.5 million clones, with roughly 98% occurring once and the leading ten covering roughly 0.45%. The sample consisted of naive CD4+ T cells sorted from blood. Described subset: CD45RA+ positively selected. These receptor sequences come from a man aged 25-45 years in good health.

Comment on this clone: A read error may produce the germline difference seen at one junction end. The rearrangement joins TRBV7-9 to TRBJ1-2; 11 bases line up with TRBD1. The germline V gene has CDR1 SEHNR and CDR2 FQNEAQ (reference sequence). This CDR3 has 16 residues. The CDR3: CASSLGGTGGNNGYTF. The CDR3 region has the DNA TGTGCCAGCAGCTTAGGTGGGACAGGGGGTAACAATGGCTACACCTTC.

This rearrangement joins TRBV2 to TRBJ2-7, with 14 bases identical to TRBD2. V was clipped by 6 bases and J by 5 bases; unmatched bases: 9. CDR3 length equals 16 residues. Per the germline V gene, CDR1 is SNHLY and CDR2 is FYNNEI. The CDR3 DNA sequence: TGTGCCAGCAGATCGACTAGCGGGAGGGCCCAGGACGAGCAGTACTTC. This encodes CASRSTSGRAQDEQYF.

This rearrangement joins TRBV5-1 to TRBJ2-7, with D possibly being TRBD1 (5 bases). CDR1 and CDR2 (germline): SGHRS, YFSETQ. The CDR3 runs 13 residues. V lost 5 bases, J lost 7 bases, and 16 bases lay in between. Here the CDR3 DNA reads TGCGCCAGCAGGAGTGGTGGGGCCGGAGAGCAGTACTTC. The encoded protein is CASRSGGAGEQYF.

The chain recombines TRBV7-9 with TRBJ2-7; 9 bases align to TRBD1. From germline, CDR1 is SEHNR and CDR2 FQNEAQ (reference sequence). This CDR3 is 15 amino acids long. The trim removed 5 bases at V and 5 bases at J, leaving 10 bases unmatched. CDR3: CASSPQRDRVHEQYF. The CDR3 DNA reads as TGTGCCAGCAGCCCACAGAGGGACAGGGTCCACGAGCAGTACTTC.

The chain couples TRBV7-3 to TRBJ2-3, with TRBD2 matching over 11 bases. The CDR3 consists of 15 residues. Germline lookup yields CDR1 SGHTA and CDR2 FQGTGA. V shed 2 bases and J 7 bases; nucleotides not matched to a gene: 5. CDR3 nucleotide sequence: TGTGCCAGCAGCTTAGGACTAGCGGGTTACAATACGCAGTATTTT. Translated: CASSLGLAGYNTQYF. The full variable domain, its missing parts supplied by reference TRBV7-3 and TRBJ2-3, is GAGVSQTPSNKVTEKGKYVELRCDPISGHTALYWYRQSLGQGPEFLIYFQGTGAADDSGLPNDRFFAVRPEGSVSTLKIQRTERGDSAVYLCASSLGLAGYNTQYFGPGTRLTVL.

CDR3 amino acids: CASSDTGLSSNEQFF. CDR3 sequence (DNA): TGTGCCAGCAGTGATACAGGATTGTCTAGCAATGAGCAGTTCTTC. The genes are TRBV2 and TRBJ2-1; maybe TRBD1 (5 bases). Germline CDR1 reads SNHLY; CDR2 reads FYNNEI. Trimming pared 3 bases from V and 6 bases from J, leaving 15 bases between. The CDR3 extends over 15 amino acids.

This rearrangement joins TRBV7-9 to TRBJ1-4, with 10 bases identical to TRBD1. Germline values: CDR1 SEHNR, CDR2 FQNEAQ (reference sequence). J was trimmed by 8 bases and V by 6 bases; bases with no gene match: 9. The CDR3 has 15 residues. CDR3 loop: CASSSTGGAGEKLFF. CDR3 bases: TGTGCCAGCAGTTCGACAGGGGGCGCAGGGGAAAAACTGTTTTTT.

The chain is built from TRBV9 and TRBJ1-4, with D perhaps matching TRBD1 (6 bases). CDR3 length equals 17 residues. The V and J ends lost 0 bases and 7 bases respectively, with 19 bases between them. Germline V gives CDR1 SGDLS, CDR2 YYNGEE. The DNA of the CDR3 is TGTGCCAGCAGCGTAGCTCCCAGGGGAGGAGATAGTGAAAAACTGTTTTTT. It specifies CASSVAPRGGDSEKLFF.

This clone appeared once. The chain has TRBV14 and TRBJ1-1; D is possibly TRBD1 (5 bases). V lost 0 bases and J lost 6, with 14 bases in between. CDR1 is SGHDN and CDR2 is FVKESK in the germline V gene. The CDR3 covers 15 residues. CDR3 sequence: CASSQDWGGGAEAFF. In nucleotides, the CDR3 is TGTGCCAGCAGCCAAGACTGGGGCGGAGGGGCTGAAGCTTTCTTT.

This clone was recorded only once. J is TRBJ1-5 and V is TRBV5-6; 9 bases are shared with TRBD1. Germline V lookup: CDR1 SGHDT, CDR2 YYEEEE. This CDR3 region has 17 residues. The V gene end was trimmed by 4 bases and the J gene end by 5 bases; junction bases not matched to a gene: 13. The CDR3 loop reads CASSILGGTGRDQPQHF. The CDR3 nucleotides read TGTGCCAGCAGCATTTTGGGCGGGACAGGGCGTGATCAGCCCCAGCATTTT.

The chain has TRBV10-1 and TRBJ2-2; 7 bases align to TRBD1. The CDR3 is 13 amino acids. V lost 6 bases and J lost 7; bases outside the gene matches: 5. Germline CDR1 WNHNN, CDR2 SYGVQD (reference sequence). The CDR3 DNA reads TGCGCCAGCAGCCCAAGGACAGGCGGGGAGCTGTTTTTT. Translating gives CASSPRTGGELFF.

The rearrangement joins TRBV11-2 to TRBJ2-7, with a weak D call TRBD2 (5 bases). This CDR3 region has 14 residues. V lost 5 bases to trimming and J lost 9 bases, with 20 bases between them. The germline CDR1 and CDR2 sequences are SGHAT and FQNNGV. The CDR3 bases are TGTGCCAGCAGCCTATCCCGGGGAAAGGTGGCGCAGTACTTC. Its translation: CASSLSRGKVAQYF.

The V and J genes are TRBV15 and TRBJ1-5; no clear D gene. V was cut by 4 bases and J by 5 bases, with 9 bases left in between. CDR1 and CDR2 from the germline V gene are LNHNV and YYDKDF (reference sequence). This CDR3 is built from 13 residues. The DNA of the CDR3 is TGTGCCACCAGCACTGGTAGAGATCAGCCCCAGCATTTT. Translation gives CATSTGRDQPQHF.

The genes are TRBV29-1 and TRBJ2-7; perhaps TRBD2 as D (7 bases). The CDR3 covers 14 residues. V lost 4 bases and J 4 bases, leaving 17 bases between the germline ends. Germline CDR1 SQVTM, CDR2 ANQGSEA. The DNA of the CDR3 is TGCAGCGTTGCTAGGGGGGGCAGGGTGTACGAGCAGTACTTC. This sequence encodes CSVARGGRVYEQYF.

The CDR3 spells CASSQSGARGNEQYF. The CDR3 coding sequence is TGTGCCAGCAGCCAGTCAGGGGCGCGAGGTAACGAGCAGTACTTC. The rearrangement uses TRBV5-5 and TRBJ2-7; D is possibly TRBD1 (6 bases). V lost 4 bases, J lost 5 bases, and 19 bases lay in between. CDR1 is SGHKS and CDR2 is YYEKEE in the germline V gene (reference sequence). The CDR3 covers 15 residues.

The chain joins TRBV10-2 to TRBJ2-3; D possibly corresponds to TRBD2 (6 bases). V was trimmed by 8 bases and J by 8 bases, leaving 23 bases between them. CDR1 WSHSY and CDR2 SAAADI come from the germline V gene. This CDR3 comprises 15 residues. In DNA, the CDR3 is TGCGCCAGCGGGAAGGTAGCGGTTTATGCTAGTACGCAGTATTTT. As protein: CASGKVAVYASTQYF.

This clone is a singleton in its sample. V gene TRBV7-9 combines with J gene TRBJ2-1, with D possibly TRBD2 on 6 matching bases. The germline V gene encodes CDR1 SEHNR and CDR2 FQNEAQ (reference sequence). There are 13 residues in the CDR3. V was cut by 5 bases and J by 7 bases, with 12 bases left in between. CDR3: CASSGGIENEQFF. The CDR3 nucleotides are TGTGCCAGCAGCGGGGGGATAGAGAATGAGCAGTTCTTC.

This rearrangement joins TRBV27 to TRBJ2-1; TRBD1 matches at 10 bases. V lost 6 bases to trimming and J lost 15 bases; unmatched junction nucleotides: 11. Germline values: CDR1 MNHEY, CDR2 SMNVEV (reference sequence). CDR3 size: 13 residues. The CDR3 DNA sequence: TGTGCCAGCAGCCCCGTCTGGGACAGGGGCTTGTTCTTC. The encoded protein is CASSPVWDRGLFF.

V is TRBV27 and J is TRBJ2-1, with TRBD2 matching 8 bases. The trim removed 7 bases at V and 14 bases at J, leaving 10 bases unmatched. Germline CDR1 is MNHEY and CDR2 is SMNVEV (reference sequence). This CDR3 spans 12 amino acids. CDR3 sequence (DNA): TGTGCCAGCACCGAGGGGAGGGGACTAGAGTTCTTC. It codes for CASTEGRGLEFF.

DNA of the CDR3: TGCGCCAGCAGCTGGGGGCTAGCGGGAAAAACCTACGAGCAGTACTTC. Translating it yields CASSWGLAGKTYEQYF. V usage is TRBV5-1 and J usage is TRBJ2-7; 9 nucleotides agree with TRBD2. Trimming at V came to 3 bases and at J to 2 bases, leaving 9 bases not matched to a gene. The V gene's germline CDR1 is SGHRS and CDR2 YFSETQ. The CDR3 is 16 residues long.

The rearrangement links TRBV18 to TRBJ2-7, with 9 bases aligning to TRBD1. The length of the CDR3 is 14 residues. Germline CDR1 reads KGHSH; CDR2 reads LQKENI. After removal of 1 base from V and 6 bases from J, the junction contained 4 bases not matched to a gene. Here the CDR3 reads CASSPRDRVTEQYF. The CDR3 DNA is TGTGCCAGCTCACCACGGGACAGGGTGACCGAGCAGTACTTC. The full variable domain, its missing parts supplied by reference TRBV18 and TRBJ2-7, is NAGVMQNPRHLVRRRGQEARLRCSPMKGHSHVYWYRQLPEEGLKFMVYLQKENIIDESGMPKERFSAEFPKEGPSILRIQQVVRGDSAAYFCASSPRDRVTEQYFGPGTRLTVT.

J is TRBJ1-1 and V is TRBV7-9; D remains unclear. The V gene lost 1 base and the J gene lost 4 bases, with 7 bases spanning the gap. The CDR3 length is 13 residues. Germline CDR1 is SEHNR and CDR2 is FQNEAQ (reference sequence). The CDR3 DNA sequence: TGTGCCAGCAGCTTAGGGGCGGGCACTGAAGCTTTCTTT. Translated: CASSLGAGTEAFF.

The rearrangement joins TRBV9 to TRBJ2-1; 8 positions agree with TRBD2. The CDR3 spans 18 residues. J gave up 7 bases and V 4 bases, and 19 bases lay outside the gene matches. CDR1 and CDR2 (germline): SGDLS, YYNGEE. CDR3 nucleotides: TGTGCCAGCAGCCAACTAGCGGAAATGACACACCCAATTAATGAGCAGTTCTTC. Amino acid sequence: CASSQLAEMTHPINEQFF.

V usage is TRBV5-4 and J usage is TRBJ2-5, with 7 bases matching TRBD1. The CDR3 covers 14 residues. The V and J ends lost 5 bases and 5 bases, in that order; junction bases with no gene match: 9. CDR1 is SGHNT, CDR2 YYREEE, per germline (reference sequence). The CDR3 region is CASRSGQVGETQYF. Written as DNA, the CDR3 is TGTGCCAGCAGATCAGGACAGGTTGGGGAGACCCAGTACTTC.

The rearrangement links TRBV29-1 to TRBJ2-1; D gene unclear. Germline V gene lookup returns CDR1 SQVTM and CDR2 ANQGSEA. Deletions cut 2 bases from V and 5 bases from J, with 10 bases between. The CDR3 sequence is 13 residues long. The CDR3 loop reads CSVEISTDNEQFF. Written as DNA, the CDR3 is TGCAGCGTTGAAATTAGTACCGACAATGAGCAGTTCTTC.

A single count supports this clone. The rearrangement uses TRBV7-7 and TRBJ2-3; 7 nucleotides align to TRBD2. Germline V gives CDR1 SSHAT, CDR2 FNYEAQ (reference sequence). The V gene end was trimmed by 5 bases and the J gene end by 4 bases; junction bases not matched to a gene: 9. There are 15 residues in the CDR3. The CDR3 is CASSQRAGVADTQYF. CDR3 DNA sequence: TGTGCCAGCAGCCAACGGGCGGGAGTCGCAGATACGCAGTATTTT.

V and J are TRBV2 and TRBJ2-5; maybe TRBD2 (6 bases). CDR3 length: 13 amino acids. Germline V gene data show CDR1 as SNHLY and CDR2 as FYNNEI. V lost 4 bases, J lost 4 bases, and 10 bases lay in between. The CDR3 DNA reads as TGTGCCAGCAGTGCGGGGGATCGAGAGACCCAGTACTTC. Translating gives CASSAGDRETQYF.

The V gene is TRBV6-6, the J gene TRBJ2-5, with a weak D call TRBD2 (5 bases). V was pared by 6 bases and J by 4 bases, with 15 bases between. This CDR3 contains 14 residues. The germline gives CDR1 MNHNY, CDR2 SVGAGI (reference sequence). CDR3 bases: TGTGCCAGCAGCCACTCGGCGGGTACAGAGACCCAGTACTTC. Its translation is CASSHSAGTETQYF.

This clone was seen a single time. The V and J genes are TRBV5-1 and TRBJ1-1; a weak D match, TRBD1 (6 bases). This CDR3 comprises 14 residues. Trimming cost V 4 bases and J 4 bases, with 14 bases left between them. CDR1 is SGHRS and CDR2 is YFSETQ in the germline V gene. The CDR3 sequence is CASSRNRAATEAFF. CDR3 nucleotides: TGCGCCAGCAGCCGAAACAGGGCCGCCACTGAAGCTTTCTTT.

The chain has TRBV27 and TRBJ1-5, with TRBD1 matching 12 bases. Germline V gene data show CDR1 as MNHEY and CDR2 as SMNVEV (reference sequence). V was pared by 2 bases and J by 1 base, with 12 bases of the junction left unmatched. The CDR3 loop spans 20 amino acids. Here the CDR3 reads CASSLPPGQGARISNQPQHF. The CDR3 DNA sequence: TGTGCCAGCAGTTTACCCCCGGGACAGGGGGCGCGGATAAGCAATCAGCCCCAGCATTTT.